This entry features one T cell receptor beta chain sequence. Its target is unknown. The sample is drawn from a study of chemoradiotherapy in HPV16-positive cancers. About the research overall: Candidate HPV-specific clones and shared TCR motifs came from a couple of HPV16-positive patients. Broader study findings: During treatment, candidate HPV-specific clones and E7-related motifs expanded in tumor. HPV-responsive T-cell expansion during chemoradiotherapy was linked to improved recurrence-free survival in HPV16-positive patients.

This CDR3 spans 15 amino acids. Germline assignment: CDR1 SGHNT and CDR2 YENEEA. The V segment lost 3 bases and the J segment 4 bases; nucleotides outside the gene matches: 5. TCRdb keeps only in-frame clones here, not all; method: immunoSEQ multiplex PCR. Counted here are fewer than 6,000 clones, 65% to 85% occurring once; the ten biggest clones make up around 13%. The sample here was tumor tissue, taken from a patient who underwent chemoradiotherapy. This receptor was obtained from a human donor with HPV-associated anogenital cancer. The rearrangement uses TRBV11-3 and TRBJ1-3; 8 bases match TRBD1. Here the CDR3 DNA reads TGTGCCAGCAGCTTTGGGACAGGCTCAGGAAACACCATATATTTT. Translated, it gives CASSFGTGSGNTIYF. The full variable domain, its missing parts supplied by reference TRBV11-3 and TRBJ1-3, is EAGVVQSPRYKIIEKKQPVAFWCNPISGHNTLYWYLQNLGQGPELLIRYENEEAVDDSQLPKDRFSAERLKGVDSTLKIQPAELGDSAVYLCASSFGTGSGNTIYFGEGSWLTVV.